The 10 T cell receptor beta chains listed next were all sequenced from one sample in a study of early T cells in non-severe SARS-CoV-2 infection. MiXCR was run by TCRdb on the 5' RACE reads, yielding one entry per CDR3 protein. The sample lists fewer than 120,000 distinct CDR3 sequences, around 12% occurring once. The specimen was whole blood, collected at baseline. These receptors were taken from an adult who was a healthcare worker with PCR-confirmed SARS-CoV-2 infection or an uninfected control (not recorded which).

This clonotype was counted only a few times. The chain is built from TRBV20-1 and TRBJ1-1; 7 nucleotides align to TRBD1. The CDR3 loop spans 14 amino acids. The germline gives CDR1 DFQATT, CDR2 SNEGSKA (reference sequence). Unmatched junction bases numbered 5, after V lost 0 bases and J lost 4 bases. CDR3 sequence: CSARDQGVGTEAFF. The CDR3 region has the DNA TGCAGTGCTAGAGACCAGGGGGTCGGCACTGAAGCTTTCTTT.

This clonotype was counted between two and nine times. This sequence joins TRBV12-3 or TRBV12-4 and TRBJ2-5; the D is unclear. The length of the CDR3 is 12 residues. Trimming removed 2 bases at V and 5 bases at J, with 6 bases between. The CDR3 DNA reads as TGTGCCAGCAGTTTACGTCCGGAGACCCAGTACTTC. Residues: CASSLRPETQYF.

This clonotype was seen a few times. The rearrangement joins TRBV7-3 to TRBJ2-1, with D tentatively TRBD1 (6 bases). This CDR3 spans 14 amino acids. Trimming took 5 bases from V and 5 from J, leaving 13 bases between them. The germline CDR1 and CDR2 sequences are SGHTA and FQGTGA. The CDR3 DNA reads as TGTGCCAGCAGCCCCGCTGGGGGCGACAATGAGCAGTTCTTC. It is translated as CASSPAGGDNEQFF.

This clonotype has just a few counts. The rearrangement joins TRBV6-5 to TRBJ2-1, with 9 bases identical to TRBD2. Trimming cost V 2 bases and J 3 bases; bases outside gene matches: 11. Germline values: CDR1 MNHEY, CDR2 SVGAGI. This CDR3 comprises 18 residues. The CDR3 here is CASSYPAAASGVYNEQFF. The CDR3 region has the DNA TGTGCCAGCAGTTACCCCGCTGCGGCTAGCGGGGTCTACAATGAGCAGTTCTTC.

The J gene is TRBJ1-1, the V gene TRBV5-4; unclear D gene. The germline V gene encodes CDR1 SGHNT and CDR2 YYREEE (reference sequence). This CDR3 is built from 12 residues. V was cut by 2 bases and J by 1 base, with 3 bases left in between. The CDR3 coding sequence is TGTGCCAGCAGCTTCAGGAACACTGAAGCTTTCTTT. The encoded protein is CASSFRNTEAFF.

The V and J genes are TRBV3-1 and TRBJ1-1; 8 bases are shared with TRBD1. J lost 4 bases, V lost 4 bases, and 8 bases had no gene match. This CDR3 comprises 15 residues. Germline V CDR1 and CDR2: LGHDT, YNNKEL (reference sequence). CDR3 amino acids: CASSPRDRRPTEAFF. CDR3 nucleotides: TGTGCCAGCAGCCCCCGGGACAGGCGCCCCACTGAAGCTTTCTTT.

This clonotype was seen a few times. The V gene is TRBV4-1, the J gene TRBJ2-1; a weak D match, TRBD2 (5 bases). Trimming shortened V by 3 bases and J by 4 bases, and 7 bases separated the two germline ends. CDR1 and CDR2 from the germline V gene are MGHRA and YSYEKL. The CDR3 spans 13 residues. DNA for the CDR3: TGCGCCAGCAGCCACGGAGGTTACAATGAGCAGTTCTTC. Translating gives CASSHGGYNEQFF.

The gene calls are TRBV12-3 or TRBV12-4 and TRBJ1-2; D is uncertain. The V end lost 6 bases, the J end lost 0 bases, and 8 bases lay between the germline ends. The CDR3 is 13 amino acids. As DNA, the CDR3 is TGTGCCAGCAGATTCGACGCTAACTATGGCTACACCTTC. Protein sequence: CASRFDANYGYTF.

This clonotype was seen a few times. The chain's CDR3 is CASSLGGPPKNIQYF. The CDR3 region has the DNA TGTGCCAGCAGCTTGGGGGGCCCGCCAAAAAACATTCAGTACTTC. The chain employs TRBV7-9 and TRBJ2-4, with D tentatively TRBD1 or TRBD2 (6 bases each). This CDR3 contains 15 residues. Germline V gene data show CDR1 as SEHNR and CDR2 as FQNEAQ (reference sequence). V was shortened by 3 bases and J by 4 bases, with 13 bases between the two germline ends.

This clonotype turned up a few times. The V gene is TRBV7-2, the J gene TRBJ2-1; D might be TRBD2 (6 bases). CDR1 is SGHTA, CDR2 FQGNSA, per germline. The germline V and J ends were trimmed by 5 bases and 4 bases, with 9 bases remaining between them. The CDR3 is made up of 13 amino acids. The CDR3 is CASSGGIYNEQFF. Here the CDR3 DNA reads TGTGCCAGCAGCGGGGGGATTTACAATGAGCAGTTCTTC.